A selection of T cell receptor beta chains follows, all from one sample in a study of blood T cell repertoires in COVID-19. Some clones are missing from TCRdb's copy, which holds only in-frame ones; the method was immunoSEQ multiplex PCR. Here the sample spans about 160,000 clones, roughly 80% being singletons. Material for sequencing was PBMCs or T cells enriched from blood (not recorded which). The receptors stem from a middle-aged woman with acute COVID-19. The CDR3 runs from the conserved cysteine through the conserved F or W. D genes are given only for firm matches. Clone size is not always given. Where it is, it says once, few, many or a class for expanded clones.

clone_size: -
v_call: TRBV18
j_call: TRBJ2-5
d_call: -
cdr3_nt: TGTGCCAGCTCGCCGGACACCCAAGAGACCCAGTACTTC
cdr3_aa: CASSPDTQETQYF

clone_size: few
v_call: TRBV2
j_call: TRBJ1-2
d_call: -
cdr3_nt: TGTGCCAGCCTTGACCCGGCGGCCCTTAACTATGGCTACACCTTC
cdr3_aa: CASLDPAALNYGYTF

clone_size: -
v_call: TRBV7-2
j_call: TRBJ2-1
d_call: -
cdr3_nt: TGTGCCAGCAGGTGGGCGGGCCACTTTGAGCAGTTCTTC
cdr3_aa: CASRWAGHFEQFF

clone_size: -
v_call: TRBV6-5
j_call: TRBJ1-2
d_call: -
cdr3_nt: TGTGCCAGCACATCAGCGGGGACCACCTATGGCTACACCTTC
cdr3_aa: CASTSAGTTYGYTF

clone_size: -
v_call: TRBV19
j_call: TRBJ2-3
d_call: TRBD1
cdr3_nt: TGTGCCAGTAGCTCCACTACGCACAGGGGGGAGTATAGCACAGATACGCAGTATTTT
cdr3_aa: CASSSTTHRGEYSTDTQYF

clone_size: -
v_call: TRBV6-5
j_call: TRBJ2-3
d_call: -
cdr3_nt: TGTGCCAGCAGTTACTCTTCGTCCACAGATACGCAGTATTTT
cdr3_aa: CASSYSSSTDTQYF

clone_size: -
v_call: TRBV9
j_call: TRBJ2-1
d_call: TRBD2
cdr3_nt: TGTGCCAGCAGTCTTAGCGGGAGGGTAGAGGATGAGCAGTTCTTC
cdr3_aa: CASSLSGRVEDEQFF

clone_size: -
v_call: TRBV19
j_call: TRBJ1-4
d_call: -
cdr3_nt: TGTGCCAGTAGTATGGGACAACGTGAAAAACTGTTTTTT
cdr3_aa: CASSMGQREKLFF

clone_size: -
v_call: TRBV12-5
j_call: TRBJ2-3
d_call: TRBD1
cdr3_nt: TGTGCTAGCACAGAATCAGGGGGCGTCATCAGCACAGATACGCAGTATTTT
cdr3_aa: CASTESGGVISTDTQYF

clone_size: -
v_call: TRBV7-9
j_call: TRBJ2-1
d_call: TRBD2
cdr3_nt: TGTGCCAGCAGCCACAACGGGGCTAGCGGGAGGGCTCCCAATGAGCAGTTCTTC
cdr3_aa: CASSHNGASGRAPNEQFF

clone_size: -
v_call: TRBV24-1
j_call: TRBJ2-5
d_call: -
cdr3_nt: TGTGCCACCAGTGAGGCTTTGGGCAACCTCCAAGAGACCCAGTACTTC
cdr3_aa: CATSEALGNLQETQYF

clone_size: -
v_call: TRBV19
j_call: TRBJ1-1
d_call: -
cdr3_nt: TGTGCCAGTAGTACGGGGAACACTGAAGCTTTCTTT
cdr3_aa: CASSTGNTEAFF

clone_size: -
v_call: TRBV10-1
j_call: TRBJ2-7
d_call: TRBD2
cdr3_nt: TGCGCCAGCCCGCCAAGCGGGAGGTTCTCCTACGAGCAGTACTTC
cdr3_aa: CASPPSGRFSYEQYF

clone_size: -
v_call: TRBV3-1/TRBV3-2
j_call: TRBJ1-2
d_call: TRBD1
cdr3_nt: TGTGCCAGCAGCCAAGATTCAGGGGGGATCTATGGCTACACCTTC
cdr3_aa: CASSQDSGGIYGYTF

clone_size: many
v_call: TRBV5-6
j_call: TRBJ1-6
d_call: -
cdr3_nt: TGTGCCAGCAGCCCGACACCCCTCAGGAGGTCACCCCTCCACTTT
cdr3_aa: CASSPTPLRRSPLHF

clone_size: -
v_call: TRBV19
j_call: TRBJ1-1
d_call: -
cdr3_nt: TGTGCCAGTAGTAGTCCCCGATTGAACATGAACACTGAAGCTTTCTTT
cdr3_aa: CASSSPRLNMNTEAFF

clone_size: -
v_call: TRBV5-4
j_call: TRBJ2-5
d_call: TRBD1
cdr3_nt: TGTGCCAGCAGTCGGGACAGGGAAGGGACCCAGTACTTC
cdr3_aa: CASSRDREGTQYF

clone_size: few
v_call: TRBV6-1
j_call: TRBJ2-2
d_call: TRBD1
cdr3_nt: TGTGCCAGCAGTGAAACTTTGGCCGGGACAGGGTCCACCGGGGAGCTGTTTTTT
cdr3_aa: CASSETLAGTGSTGELFF

clone_size: -
v_call: TRBV6-5
j_call: TRBJ1-1
d_call: -
cdr3_nt: TGTGCCAGCAGTTACTTGCGGGCGGGTGAAGCTTTCTTT
cdr3_aa: CASSYLRAGEAFF

clone_size: -
v_call: TRBV5-8
j_call: TRBJ2-1
d_call: -
cdr3_nt: TGTGCCAGCAGCTTAGGACTCCTCGGGAGAAATGAGCAGTTCTTC
cdr3_aa: CASSLGLLGRNEQFF

clone_size: -
v_call: TRBV9
j_call: TRBJ2-3
d_call: -
cdr3_nt: TGTGCCAGCAGCGGTAGACTAATAGACGTTAGCCACACAGATACGCAGTATTTT
cdr3_aa: CASSGRLIDVSHTDTQYF

clone_size: -
v_call: TRBV5-1
j_call: TRBJ1-2
d_call: -
cdr3_nt: TGCGCCAGCAGCCCGGCACAGGGATATGGCTACACCTTC
cdr3_aa: CASSPAQGYGYTF

clone_size: once
v_call: TRBV24-1
j_call: TRBJ2-2
d_call: TRBD2
cdr3_nt: TGTGCCACCAGTGACCCCCCGGGACTAGCGGGAGTCAACACCGGGGAGCTGTTTTTT
cdr3_aa: CATSDPPGLAGVNTGELFF

clone_size: -
v_call: TRBV29-1
j_call: TRBJ2-2
d_call: TRBD1
cdr3_nt: TGCAGCGCTTTGTCCACAGGGGGCCGTAACTACGGCGGGGAGCTGTTTTTT
cdr3_aa: CSALSTGGRNYGGELFF